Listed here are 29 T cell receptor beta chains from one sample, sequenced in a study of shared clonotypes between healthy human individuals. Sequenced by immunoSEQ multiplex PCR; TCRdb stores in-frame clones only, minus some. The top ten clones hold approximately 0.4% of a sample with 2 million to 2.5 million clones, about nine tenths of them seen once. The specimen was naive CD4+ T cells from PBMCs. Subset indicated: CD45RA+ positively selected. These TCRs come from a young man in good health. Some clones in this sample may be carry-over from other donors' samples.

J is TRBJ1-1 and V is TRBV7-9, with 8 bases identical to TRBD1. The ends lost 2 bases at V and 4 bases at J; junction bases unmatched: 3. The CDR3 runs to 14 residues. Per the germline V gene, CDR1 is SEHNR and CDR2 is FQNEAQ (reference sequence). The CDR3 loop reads CASSLSGGTTEAFF. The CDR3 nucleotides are TGTGCCAGCAGCTTATCAGGGGGCACCACTGAAGCTTTCTTT.

The CDR3 DNA follows: TGTGCCCTGGGGGACGCAGGTCCTAGCAATCAGCCCCAGCATTTT. Translated, it gives CALGDAGPSNQPQHF. The chain joins TRBV19 to TRBJ1-5, with TRBD1 as a possible D gene (5 bases). Trimming took off 11 bases at V and 0 bases at J, with 17 bases between the two ends. The CDR3 extends over 15 amino acids. Per the germline V gene, CDR1 is LNHDA and CDR2 is SQIVND (reference sequence).

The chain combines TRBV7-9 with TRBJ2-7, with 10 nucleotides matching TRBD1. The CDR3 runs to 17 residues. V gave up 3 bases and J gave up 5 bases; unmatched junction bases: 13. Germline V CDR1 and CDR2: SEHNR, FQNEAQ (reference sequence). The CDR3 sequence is CASSLGTGAFSNHEQYF. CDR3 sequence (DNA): TGTGCCAGCAGCTTGGGGACAGGGGCTTTCTCTAACCACGAGCAGTACTTC.

In nucleotides, the CDR3 is TGTGCCAGCAGCTGGACTAGCGAGACCACAGATACGCAGTATTTT. It codes for CASSWTSETTDTQYF. J is TRBJ2-3 and V is TRBV5-4; 9 nucleotides agree with TRBD2. V lost 3 bases and J lost 2; bases outside the gene matches: 4. Germline CDR1 and CDR2: SGHNT and YYREEE (reference sequence). This CDR3 is built from 15 residues.

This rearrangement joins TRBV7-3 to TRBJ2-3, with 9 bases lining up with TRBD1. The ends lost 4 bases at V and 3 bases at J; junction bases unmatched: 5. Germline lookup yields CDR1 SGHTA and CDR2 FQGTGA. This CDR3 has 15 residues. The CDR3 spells CASSSDRGATDTQYF. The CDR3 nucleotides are TGTGCCAGCAGCTCCGACAGGGGGGCGACAGATACGCAGTATTTT.

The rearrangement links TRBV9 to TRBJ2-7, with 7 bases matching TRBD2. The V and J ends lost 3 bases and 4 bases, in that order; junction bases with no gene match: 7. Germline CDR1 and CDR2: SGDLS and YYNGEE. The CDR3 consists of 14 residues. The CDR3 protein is CASSARDYPYEQYF. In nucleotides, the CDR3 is TGTGCCAGCAGCGCGAGGGACTACCCTTACGAGCAGTACTTC.

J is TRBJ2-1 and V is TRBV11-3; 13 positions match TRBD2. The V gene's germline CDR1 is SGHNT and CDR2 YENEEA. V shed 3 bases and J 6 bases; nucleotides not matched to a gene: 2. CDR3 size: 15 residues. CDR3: CASSFGTSGINEQFF. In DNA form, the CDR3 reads TGTGCCAGCAGCTTCGGGACTAGCGGGATCAATGAGCAGTTCTTC.

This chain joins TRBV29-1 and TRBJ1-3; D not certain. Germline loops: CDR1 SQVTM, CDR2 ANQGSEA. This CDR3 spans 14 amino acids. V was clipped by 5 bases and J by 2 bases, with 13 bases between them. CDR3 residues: CSVSGRLTGNTIYF. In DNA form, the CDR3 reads TGCAGCGTTAGTGGCCGACTGACTGGAAACACCATATATTTT.

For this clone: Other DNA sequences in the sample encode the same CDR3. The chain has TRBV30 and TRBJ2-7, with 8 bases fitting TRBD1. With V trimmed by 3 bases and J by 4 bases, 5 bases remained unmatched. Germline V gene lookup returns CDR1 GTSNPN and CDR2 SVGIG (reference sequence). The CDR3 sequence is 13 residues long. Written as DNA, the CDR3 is TGTGCCTGGAGCGCGGACAGGGATTACGAGCAGTACTTC. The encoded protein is CAWSADRDYEQYF.

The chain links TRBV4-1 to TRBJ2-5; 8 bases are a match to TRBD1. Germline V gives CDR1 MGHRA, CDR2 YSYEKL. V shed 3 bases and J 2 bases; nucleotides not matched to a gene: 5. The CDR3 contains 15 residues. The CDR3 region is CASSHPGQGQETQYF. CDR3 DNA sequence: TGCGCCAGCAGCCACCCCGGACAGGGTCAAGAGACCCAGTACTTC.

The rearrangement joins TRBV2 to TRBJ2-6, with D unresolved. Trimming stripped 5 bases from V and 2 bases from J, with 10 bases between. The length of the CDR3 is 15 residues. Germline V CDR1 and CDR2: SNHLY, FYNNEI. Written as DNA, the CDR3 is TGTGCCAGCAGTACAAAGGGTCCTGGGGCCAACGTCCTGACTTTC. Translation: CASSTKGPGANVLTF.

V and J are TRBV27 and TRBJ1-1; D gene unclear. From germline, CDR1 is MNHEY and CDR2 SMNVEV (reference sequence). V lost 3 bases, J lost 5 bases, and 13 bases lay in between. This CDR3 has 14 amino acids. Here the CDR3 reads CASSFEPGGTEAFF. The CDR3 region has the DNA TGTGCCAGCAGTTTTGAGCCGGGAGGGACTGAAGCTTTCTTT.

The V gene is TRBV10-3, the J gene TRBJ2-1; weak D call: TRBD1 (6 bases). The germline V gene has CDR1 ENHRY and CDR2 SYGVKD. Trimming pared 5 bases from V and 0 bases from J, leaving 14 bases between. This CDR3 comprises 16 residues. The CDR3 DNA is TGTGCCATCAGTTCCTGGGACAAGAGCTCCTACAATGAGCAGTTCTTC. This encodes CAISSWDKSSYNEQFF.

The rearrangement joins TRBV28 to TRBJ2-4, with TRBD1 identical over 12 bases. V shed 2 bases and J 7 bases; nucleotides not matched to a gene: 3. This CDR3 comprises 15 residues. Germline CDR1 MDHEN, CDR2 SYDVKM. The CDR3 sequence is CASSLGTGGLNIQYF. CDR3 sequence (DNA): TGTGCCAGCAGTTTAGGGACAGGGGGCTTGAACATTCAGTACTTC.

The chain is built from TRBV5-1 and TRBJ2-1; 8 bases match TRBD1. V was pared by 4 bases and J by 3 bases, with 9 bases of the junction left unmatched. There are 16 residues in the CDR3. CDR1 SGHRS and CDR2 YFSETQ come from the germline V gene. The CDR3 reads CASSPVGGQVYNEQFF. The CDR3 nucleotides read TGCGCCAGCAGCCCCGTAGGGGGACAGGTCTACAATGAGCAGTTCTTC.

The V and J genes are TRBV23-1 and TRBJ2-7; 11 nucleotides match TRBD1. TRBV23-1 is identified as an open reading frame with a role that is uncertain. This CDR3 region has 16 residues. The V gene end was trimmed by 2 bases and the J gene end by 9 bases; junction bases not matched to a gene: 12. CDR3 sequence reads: CASSQPPGQGDGVQYF. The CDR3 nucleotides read TGCGCCAGCAGTCAACCCCCGGGACAGGGGGACGGGGTGCAGTACTTC.

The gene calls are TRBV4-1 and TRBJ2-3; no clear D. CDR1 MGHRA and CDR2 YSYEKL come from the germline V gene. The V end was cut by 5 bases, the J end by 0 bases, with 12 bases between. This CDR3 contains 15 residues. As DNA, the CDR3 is TGCGCCAGCAGCTTCAGCCATGCTAGCACAGATACGCAGTATTTT. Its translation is CASSFSHASTDTQYF.

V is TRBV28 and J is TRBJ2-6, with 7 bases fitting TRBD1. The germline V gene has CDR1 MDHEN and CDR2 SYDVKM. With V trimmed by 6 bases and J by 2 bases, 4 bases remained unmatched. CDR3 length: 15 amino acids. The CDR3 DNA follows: TGTGCCAGCAGCACGACAGGGACTGGGGCCAACGTCCTGACTTTC. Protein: CASSTTGTGANVLTF.

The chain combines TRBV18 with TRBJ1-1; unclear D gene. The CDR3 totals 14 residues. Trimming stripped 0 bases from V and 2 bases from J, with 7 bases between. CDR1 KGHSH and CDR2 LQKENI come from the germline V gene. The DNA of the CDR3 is TGTGCCAGCTCACCACCCGTTTTAAACACTGAAGCTTTCTTT. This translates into CASSPPVLNTEAFF.

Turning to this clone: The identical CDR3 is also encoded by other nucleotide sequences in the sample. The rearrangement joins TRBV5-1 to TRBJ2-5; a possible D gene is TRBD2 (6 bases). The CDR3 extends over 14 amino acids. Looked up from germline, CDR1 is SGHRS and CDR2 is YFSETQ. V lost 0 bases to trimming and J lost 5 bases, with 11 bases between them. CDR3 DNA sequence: TGCGCCAGCAGCTTGGAGGGCGGGGTGGAGACCCAGTACTTC. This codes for CASSLEGGVETQYF.

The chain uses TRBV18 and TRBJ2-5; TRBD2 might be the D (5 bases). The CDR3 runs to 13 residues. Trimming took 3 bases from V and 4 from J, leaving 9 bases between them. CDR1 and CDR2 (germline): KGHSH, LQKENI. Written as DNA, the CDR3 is TGTGCCAGCTCACCCATCGGGGTAGAGACCCAGTACTTC. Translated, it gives CASSPIGVETQYF.

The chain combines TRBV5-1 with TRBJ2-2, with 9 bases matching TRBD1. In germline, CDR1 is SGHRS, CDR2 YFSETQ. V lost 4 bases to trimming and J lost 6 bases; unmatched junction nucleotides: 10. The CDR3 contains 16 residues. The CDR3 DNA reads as TGCGCCAGCAGCCAAGGGACAGGGTCAATCGCCGGGGAGCTGTTTTTT. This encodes CASSQGTGSIAGELFF.

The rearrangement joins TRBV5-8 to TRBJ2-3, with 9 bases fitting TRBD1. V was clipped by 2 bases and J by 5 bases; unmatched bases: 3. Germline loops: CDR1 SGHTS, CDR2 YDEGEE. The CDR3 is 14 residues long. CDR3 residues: CASSFGDREDTQYF. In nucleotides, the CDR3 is TGTGCCAGCAGCTTCGGGGACAGGGAAGATACGCAGTATTTT.

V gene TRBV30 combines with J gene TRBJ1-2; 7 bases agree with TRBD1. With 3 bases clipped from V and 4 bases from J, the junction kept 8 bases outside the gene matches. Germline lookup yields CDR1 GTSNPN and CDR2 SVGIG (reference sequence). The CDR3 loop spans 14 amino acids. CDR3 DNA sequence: TGTGCCTGGAGCCTCGACAGGGCGGGCTATGGCTACACCTTC. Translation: CAWSLDRAGYGYTF. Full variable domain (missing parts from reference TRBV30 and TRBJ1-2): SQTIHQWPATLVQPVGSPLSLECTVEGTSNPNLYWYRQAAGRGLQLLFYSVGIGQISSEVPQNLSASRPQDRQFILSSKKLLLSDSGFYLCAWSLDRAGYGYTFGSGTRLTVV.

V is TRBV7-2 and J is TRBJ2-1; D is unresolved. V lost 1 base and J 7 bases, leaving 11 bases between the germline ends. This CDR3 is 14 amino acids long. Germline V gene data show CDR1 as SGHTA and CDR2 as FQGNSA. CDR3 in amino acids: CASSLELVGNEQFF. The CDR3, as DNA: TGTGCCAGCAGCTTAGAATTAGTAGGGAATGAGCAGTTCTTC.

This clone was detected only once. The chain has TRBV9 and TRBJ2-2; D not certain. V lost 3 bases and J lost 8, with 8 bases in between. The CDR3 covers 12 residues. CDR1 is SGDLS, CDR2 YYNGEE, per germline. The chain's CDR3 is CASSAFGGELFF. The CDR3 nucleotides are TGTGCCAGCAGCGCGTTTGGGGGGGAGCTGTTTTTT.

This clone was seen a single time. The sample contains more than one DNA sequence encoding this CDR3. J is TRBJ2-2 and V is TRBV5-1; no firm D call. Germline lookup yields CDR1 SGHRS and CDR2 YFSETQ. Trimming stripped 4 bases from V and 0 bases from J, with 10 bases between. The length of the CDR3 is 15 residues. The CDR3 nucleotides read TGCGCCAGCAGCCCCCCCCTAGCGAACACCGGGGAGCTGTTTTTT. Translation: CASSPPLANTGELFF.

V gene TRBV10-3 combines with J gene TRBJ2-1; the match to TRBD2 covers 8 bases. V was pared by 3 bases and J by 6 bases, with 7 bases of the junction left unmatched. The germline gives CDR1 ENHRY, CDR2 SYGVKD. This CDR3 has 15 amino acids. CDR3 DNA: TGTGCCATCAGTGACGGCCGCGGGAGGCCCAATGAGCAGTTCTTC. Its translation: CAISDGRGRPNEQFF.

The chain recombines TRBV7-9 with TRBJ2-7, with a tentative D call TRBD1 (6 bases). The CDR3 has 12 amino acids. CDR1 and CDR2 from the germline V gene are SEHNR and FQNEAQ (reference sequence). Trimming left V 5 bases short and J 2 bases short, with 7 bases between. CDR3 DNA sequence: TGTGCCAGCAGCGGGGACACCTACGAGCAGTACTTC. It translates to CASSGDTYEQYF.